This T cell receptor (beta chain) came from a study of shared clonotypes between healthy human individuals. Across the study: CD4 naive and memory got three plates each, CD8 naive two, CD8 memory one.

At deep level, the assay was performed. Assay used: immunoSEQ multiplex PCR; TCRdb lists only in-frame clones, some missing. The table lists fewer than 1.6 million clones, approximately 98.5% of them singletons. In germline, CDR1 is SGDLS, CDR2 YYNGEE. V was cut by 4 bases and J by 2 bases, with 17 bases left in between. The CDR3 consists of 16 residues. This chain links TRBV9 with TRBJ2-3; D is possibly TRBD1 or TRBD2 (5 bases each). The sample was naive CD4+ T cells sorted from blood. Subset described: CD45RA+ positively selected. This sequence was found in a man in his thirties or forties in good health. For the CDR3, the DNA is TGTGCCAGCAGCCCTCTTGAAGGGACGATCACAGATACGCAGTATTTT. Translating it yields CASSPLEGTITDTQYF.